The 11 T cell receptor beta chains listed next were all sequenced from one sample in a study of cytomegalovirus exposure and HLA in healthy donors. The study ran its PCR with 60 Vbeta and 13 Jbeta primers. The assay was immunoSEQ multiplex PCR, and TCRdb's table has in-frame clones only and misses some. The sample lists approximately 200,000 clones, about three quarters occurring once. Sequences were obtained from PBMCs. These receptor sequences come from a man aged 35 to 55 in good health and CMV-seronegative.

The chain carries TRBV19 and TRBJ2-5, with 9 bases identical to TRBD1. Germline V gene sequence: CDR1 LNHDA, CDR2 SQIVND (reference sequence). J gave up 4 bases and V 7 bases, and 10 bases lay outside the gene matches. This CDR3 region has 15 residues. This chain's CDR3 is CASNPGQGRRETQYF. DNA of the CDR3: TGTGCCAGTAACCCGGGACAGGGAAGAAGAGAGACCCAGTACTTC.

The V gene is TRBV27, the J gene TRBJ2-5, with D possibly TRBD1 on 5 matching bases. The germline CDR1 and CDR2 sequences are MNHEY and SMNVEV (reference sequence). The ends were cut back, 6 bases at V and 0 bases at J, with 11 bases in the middle. CDR3 length equals 14 residues. CDR3 DNA sequence: TGTGCCAGCAGACAGAAGGGGTACCAAGAGACCCAGTACTTC. Translating it yields CASRQKGYQETQYF.

The J gene is TRBJ2-1, the V gene TRBV9; 10 nucleotides match TRBD1. J lost 9 bases, V lost 3 bases, and 6 bases had no gene match. From germline, CDR1 is SGDLS and CDR2 YYNGEE. The CDR3 spans 14 residues. DNA for the CDR3: TGTGCCAGCAGCGGACAGGGGGCTGGTAGTGAGCAGTTCTTC. Its translation is CASSGQGAGSEQFF. Drawing the rest from reference TRBV9 and TRBJ2-1, the complete variable domain is DSGVTQTPKHLITATGQRVTLRCSPRSGDLSVYWYQQSLDQGLQFLIQYYNGEERAKGNILERFSAQQFPDLHSELNLSSLELGDSALYFCASSGQGAGSEQFFGPGTRLTVL.

This clone was recorded only once. The chain carries TRBV7-8 and TRBJ1-1, with 8 nucleotides matching TRBD1. J was trimmed by 1 base and V by 4 bases; bases with no gene match: 2. Germline V gene lookup returns CDR1 SGHVS and CDR2 FQNEAQ. The CDR3 has 14 amino acids. Written as DNA, the CDR3 is TGTGCCAGCAGCTACGGACAGGGGAACACTGAAGCTTTCTTT. Encoded protein: CASSYGQGNTEAFF.

V gene TRBV5-4 combines with J gene TRBJ2-1, with D possibly matching TRBD1 (6 bases). From germline, CDR1 is SGHNT and CDR2 YYREEE (reference sequence). The length of the CDR3 is 16 residues. The V end was cut by 7 bases, the J end by 0 bases, with 17 bases between. The CDR3 loop reads CASSPPGTSSYNEQFF. The CDR3, as DNA: TGTGCCAGCTCCCCTCCCGGGACAAGCTCCTACAATGAGCAGTTCTTC.

This clone has just a few counts. Germline is not matched at one junction end, which may reflect a read error. The CDR3 DNA is TGTGCCTGGAGTGAGGGGAAGCCCTACTTT. It translates to CAWSEGKPYF. The rearrangement uses TRBV30 and TRBJ1-1; a possible D gene is TRBD1 (5 bases). This CDR3 is built from 10 residues. Per germline, CDR1 GTSNPN and CDR2 SVGIG (reference sequence).

This clone was recorded a few times. V usage is TRBV6-4 and J usage is TRBJ2-3, with 9 bases matching TRBD2. This CDR3 has 15 residues. J lost 1 base, V lost 2 bases, and 1 base had no gene match. Germline V CDR1 and CDR2: MRHNA, SNTAGT. CDR3 protein: CASSDASGGTDTQYF. The CDR3 DNA reads as TGTGCCAGCAGTGACGCTAGCGGGGGCACAGATACGCAGTATTTT.

The gene calls are TRBV6-1 and TRBJ2-2; no clear D. Looked up from germline, CDR1 is MNHNS and CDR2 is SASEGT. The V end was cut by 6 bases, the J end by 3 bases, with 11 bases between. The CDR3 contains 14 residues. In nucleotides, the CDR3 is TGTGCCAGCAGATCCGCAGAACACACCGGGGAGCTGTTTTTT. This encodes CASRSAEHTGELFF.

The chain recombines TRBV7-6 with TRBJ2-3, with 9 bases aligning to TRBD2. Per the germline V gene, CDR1 is SGHVS and CDR2 is FNYEAQ. The CDR3 loop spans 18 amino acids. Germline trimming cut 5 bases from V and 1 base from J; bases unmatched to any gene: 13. The CDR3 coding sequence is TGTGCCAGCAGCCCAGGGTGGGTAGCGGGAGAAGGCACAGATACGCAGTATTTT. Translation: CASSPGWVAGEGTDTQYF.

The rearrangement joins TRBV7-3 to TRBJ2-3, with TRBD2 as a possible D gene (6 bases). V was shortened by 5 bases and J by 2 bases, with 20 bases between the two germline ends. The CDR3 length is 17 residues. CDR1 SGHTA and CDR2 FQGTGA come from the germline V gene. CDR3 amino acids: CASSRNGGARTTDTQYF. CDR3 coding DNA: TGTGCCAGCAGCCGGAACGGGGGAGCGAGGACCACAGATACGCAGTATTTT.

Comment on this clone: Compared with germline, one end of the junction differs, possibly owing to a read error. This chain joins TRBV7-9 and TRBJ2-7; TRBD2 agrees at 7 bases. Germline lookup yields CDR1 SEHNR and CDR2 FQNEAQ (reference sequence). This CDR3 is built from 16 residues. CDR3 sequence (DNA): TGTTCCAGCAGCTTAGGACTAGTTCCTCTGACCGACGAGCAGTACTTC. This codes for CSSSLGLVPLTDEQYF.